One sample yielded the 21 T cell receptor beta chains listed below, sequenced in a study of OX40 agonist ivuxolimab in advanced cancers. Only in-frame clones appear in the TCRdb table, and some are missing; sequencing was by immunoSEQ multiplex PCR. The profile shows around 86,000 clones, approximately 80% of them singletons. This specimen consisted of CD4+ or CD8+ T cells sorted from blood, obtained in a trial of the OX40 agonist ivuxolimab. The origin of the receptors is an adult with an advanced solid tumor such as melanoma, head and neck, liver or kidney cancer.

The V and J genes are TRBV21-1 and TRBJ1-5; TRBD1, as called in the table, went unchecked against the DNA. TRBV21-1 is flagged as a pseudogene. This CDR3 contains 23 residues. The chain's CDR3 is CASSRQGARTLKRRGPHYQPQHF. CDR3 in DNA: TGTGCCAGCAGCAGACAGGGGGCGCGAACACTGAAGAGAAGAGGCCCCCATTATCAGCCCCAGCATTTT.

The chain employs TRBV5-4 and TRBJ1-2, with 7 bases that match TRBD1. Trimming removed 6 bases from V and 14 bases from J; junction bases left unmatched: 25. The CDR3 totals 16 residues. Per the germline V gene, CDR1 is SGHNT and CDR2 is YYREEE (reference sequence). CDR3: CASKIQGPGTVIKETF. The CDR3 nucleotides read TGTGCCAGCAAAATTCAGGGTCCAGGGACAGTCATAAAAGAAACCTTC.

The chain couples TRBV7-3 to TRBJ1-3, with TRBD1 as a possible D gene (5 bases). Germline V gives CDR1 SGHTA, CDR2 FQGTGA. The CDR3 consists of 16 residues. V lost 2 bases, J lost 0 bases, and 11 bases lay in between. CDR3 DNA: TGTGCCAGCAGCTTAGATGGGGGGGTCTCTGGAAACACCATATATTTT. This sequence encodes CASSLDGGVSGNTIYF.

The CDR3 DNA reads TGCGCCAGCAGCTTGGGGGGGCAGTTCTATGGCTACACCTTC. Amino acid sequence: CASSLGGQFYGYTF. The rearrangement joins TRBV5-1 to TRBJ1-2; TRBD1 is a possible D gene (6 bases). Germline CDR1 and CDR2: SGHRS and YFSETQ. V lost 0 bases and J lost 4, with 10 bases in between. The CDR3 consists of 14 residues.

The J gene is TRBJ1-2, the V gene TRBV6-6; weak D call: TRBD1 (5 bases). Per the germline V gene, CDR1 is MNHNY and CDR2 is SVGAGI (reference sequence). The CDR3 is 14 residues long. The V and J ends lost 3 bases and 3 bases respectively, with 11 bases between them. The CDR3 here is CASSYYPGDYGYTF. CDR3 DNA: TGTGCCAGCAGTTATTATCCGGGGGACTATGGCTACACCTTC.

The V call is TRBV7-7, the J call TRBJ2-6; possibly TRBD1 for D (6 bases). Germline-derived CDR1 and CDR2 are SSHAT and FNYEAQ (reference sequence). V was trimmed by 1 base and J by 2 bases, leaving 9 bases between them. CDR3 size: 16 residues. CDR3 region: CASSLGAGAGANVLTF. The CDR3 region has the DNA TGTGCCAGCAGCTTAGGGGCAGGGGCTGGGGCCAACGTCCTGACTTTC.

The genes are TRBV10-2 and TRBJ2-7, with D maybe TRBD1 (5 bases). Deletions cut 3 bases from V and 2 bases from J, with 8 bases between. Germline V gives CDR1 WSHSY, CDR2 SAAADI. The CDR3 totals 13 residues. CDR3 amino acids: CASSDQGAYEQYF. CDR3 nucleotide sequence: TGCGCCAGCAGTGACCAGGGTGCCTACGAGCAGTACTTC.

CDR3 nucleotide sequence: TGCGCCAGCAGCTTTGCTACCAGTAACAATGAGCAGTTCTTC. This gives the protein CASSFATSNNEQFF. The J gene is TRBJ2-1, the V gene TRBV5-1; the D is unclear. This CDR3 spans 14 amino acids. V lost 2 bases to trimming and J lost 5 bases, with 11 bases between them. Germline CDR1 reads SGHRS; CDR2 reads YFSETQ.

The CDR3 is CASTYPGTGFPGELFF. CDR3 nucleotides: TGTGCCAGCACTTACCCCGGGACAGGGTTTCCAGGGGAGCTGTTTTTT. The J gene is TRBJ2-2, the V gene TRBV7-9; 9 bases line up with TRBD1. There are 16 residues in the CDR3. The ends lost 7 bases at V and 8 bases at J; junction bases unmatched: 14. Germline assignment: CDR1 SEHNR and CDR2 FQNEAQ (reference sequence).

The gene calls are TRBV21-1 and TRBJ2-2; the table gives TRBD2 as D, unverified against the DNA. TRBV21-1 is deemed a pseudogene. The CDR3 has 19 amino acids. For the CDR3, the DNA is TGTGCCAGCAGCAAAGTGACTAGCGGGGGCCCTTTGAGCACCGGGGAGCTGTTTTTT. It is translated as CASSKVTSGGPLSTGELFF.

This chain joins TRBV28 and TRBJ1-2, with TRBD1 matching over 7 bases. The CDR3 sequence is 15 residues long. J was trimmed by 4 bases and V by 1 base; bases with no gene match: 6. Germline-derived CDR1 and CDR2 are MDHEN and SYDVKM. The CDR3 coding sequence is TGTGCCAGCAGTTTATCTCCAGGGGGACCCTATGGCTACACCTTC. This translates into CASSLSPGGPYGYTF.

This chain links TRBV2 with TRBJ2-7; 15 positions agree with TRBD2. The CDR3 sequence is 15 residues long. Germline V gene sequence: CDR1 SNHLY, CDR2 FYNNEI. V was clipped by 7 bases and J by 3 bases; unmatched bases: 4. The CDR3 bases are TGTGCCAGCAATCCGGGACTAGCGGGGGGCTACGAGCAGTACTTC. Translated: CASNPGLAGGYEQYF.

This chain links TRBV5-1 with TRBJ2-1, with 9 bases fitting TRBD1. J lost 0 bases, V lost 0 bases, and 1 base had no gene match. This CDR3 region has 16 residues. In germline, CDR1 is SGHRS, CDR2 YFSETQ. DNA of the CDR3: TGCGCCAGCAGCTTGGGGACAGGGGTCTCCTACAATGAGCAGTTCTTC. This translates into CASSLGTGVSYNEQFF.

The chain combines TRBV7-6 with TRBJ2-3, with 10 bases that match TRBD2. Germline V gene data show CDR1 as SGHVS and CDR2 as FNYEAQ. Trimming removed 5 bases from V and 2 bases from J; junction bases left unmatched: 7. The CDR3 covers 16 residues. CDR3 bases: TGTGCCAGCAGCCTCCAACTAGCGGGGTACACAGATACGCAGTATTTT. Translation: CASSLQLAGYTDTQYF.

The J gene is TRBJ1-5, the V gene TRBV7-9; D gene ambiguous. CDR1 is SEHNR, CDR2 FQNEAQ, per germline (reference sequence). With 2 bases removed from V and 6 bases from J, the gap between germline ends came to 8 bases. The CDR3 is made up of 13 amino acids. Written as DNA, the CDR3 is TGTGCCAGCAGCTTATTAACCGGTCAGCCCCAGCATTTT. It specifies CASSLLTGQPQHF.

This clone was counted between two and nine times. The chain combines TRBV5-1 with TRBJ1-1, with a tentative D call TRBD1 (6 bases). The CDR3 loop spans 13 amino acids. V shed 6 bases and J shed 8 bases, with 17 bases lying between them. Germline loops: CDR1 SGHRS, CDR2 YFSETQ. The chain's CDR3 is CASTTGEQGEAFF. CDR3 nucleotide sequence: TGCGCCAGCACTACAGGAGAACAGGGCGAAGCTTTCTTT.

The table lists this clone with a few counts. This sequence joins TRBV7-2 and TRBJ1-2; 9 nucleotides match TRBD1. The V gene's germline CDR1 is SGHTA and CDR2 FQGNSA. Germline trimming cut 4 bases from V and 8 bases from J; bases unmatched to any gene: 17. This CDR3 is built from 17 residues. This chain's CDR3 is CASSSRGPQGASKGYTF. The CDR3 nucleotides read TGTGCCAGCAGCTCTAGGGGACCACAGGGGGCCTCCAAGGGCTACACCTTC.

This clone was detected a few times. Written as DNA, the CDR3 is TGTGCCAGTAATCCGACAGGGGGGAACACTGAAGCTTTCTTT. It translates to CASNPTGGNTEAFF. The rearrangement joins TRBV19 to TRBJ1-1; TRBD1 aligns across 9 bases. CDR3 length: 14 residues. CDR1 and CDR2 (germline): LNHDA, SQIVND (reference sequence). V was pared by 7 bases and J by 1 base, with 4 bases of the junction left unmatched.

This clone was observed a few times. The V gene is TRBV7-9, the J gene TRBJ1-6, with TRBD1 matching 9 bases. The V gene end was trimmed by 5 bases and the J gene end by 7 bases; junction bases not matched to a gene: 9. Germline V gene lookup returns CDR1 SEHNR and CDR2 FQNEAQ (reference sequence). The CDR3 has 16 residues. CDR3 sequence (DNA): TGTGCCAGCAGCCATGTAAGGACAGGGGCAAATTCACCCCTCCACTTT. It is translated as CASSHVRTGANSPLHF.

The CDR3 nucleotides are TGTGCCAGCAGCCAAGGGATTGGGGGAGATACGCAGTATTTT. Protein sequence: CASSQGIGGDTQYF. The chain carries TRBV14 and TRBJ2-3; D tentatively reads TRBD1 or TRBD2 (5 bases each). The CDR3 loop spans 14 amino acids. Trimming pared 1 base from V and 5 bases from J, leaving 10 bases between. Germline loops: CDR1 SGHDN, CDR2 FVKESK.

This chain links TRBV18 with TRBJ1-2; no clear D gene. Trimming pared 0 bases from V and 3 bases from J, leaving 8 bases between. The germline V gene encodes CDR1 KGHSH and CDR2 LQKENI. The CDR3 totals 14 residues. CDR3 in amino acids: CASSPPNSDYGYTF. The CDR3 DNA follows: TGTGCCAGCTCACCACCCAACAGTGACTATGGCTACACCTTC.